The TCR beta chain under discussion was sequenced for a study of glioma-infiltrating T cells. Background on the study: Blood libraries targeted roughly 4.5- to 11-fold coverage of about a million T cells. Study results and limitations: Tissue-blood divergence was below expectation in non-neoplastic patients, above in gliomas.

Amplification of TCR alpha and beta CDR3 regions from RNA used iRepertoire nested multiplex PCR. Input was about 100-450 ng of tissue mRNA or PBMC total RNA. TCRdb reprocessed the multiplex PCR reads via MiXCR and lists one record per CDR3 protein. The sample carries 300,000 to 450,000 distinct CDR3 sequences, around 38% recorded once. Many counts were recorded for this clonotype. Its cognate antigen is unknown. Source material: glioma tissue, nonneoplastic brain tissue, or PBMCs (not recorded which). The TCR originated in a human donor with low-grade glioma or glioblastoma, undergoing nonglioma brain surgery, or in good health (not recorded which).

CDR3 region: CASSLASGGIHTQYF. CDR3 DNA sequence: TGTGCCAGCAGTTTGGCTAGCGGGGGGATTCACACGCAGTATTTT. This sequence joins TRBV27 and TRBJ2-3, with 11 bases lining up with TRBD2. Germline V gene sequence: CDR1 MNHEY, CDR2 SMNVEV (reference sequence). The CDR3 runs 15 residues. The V and J ends lost 3 bases and 9 bases, in that order; junction bases with no gene match: 8.